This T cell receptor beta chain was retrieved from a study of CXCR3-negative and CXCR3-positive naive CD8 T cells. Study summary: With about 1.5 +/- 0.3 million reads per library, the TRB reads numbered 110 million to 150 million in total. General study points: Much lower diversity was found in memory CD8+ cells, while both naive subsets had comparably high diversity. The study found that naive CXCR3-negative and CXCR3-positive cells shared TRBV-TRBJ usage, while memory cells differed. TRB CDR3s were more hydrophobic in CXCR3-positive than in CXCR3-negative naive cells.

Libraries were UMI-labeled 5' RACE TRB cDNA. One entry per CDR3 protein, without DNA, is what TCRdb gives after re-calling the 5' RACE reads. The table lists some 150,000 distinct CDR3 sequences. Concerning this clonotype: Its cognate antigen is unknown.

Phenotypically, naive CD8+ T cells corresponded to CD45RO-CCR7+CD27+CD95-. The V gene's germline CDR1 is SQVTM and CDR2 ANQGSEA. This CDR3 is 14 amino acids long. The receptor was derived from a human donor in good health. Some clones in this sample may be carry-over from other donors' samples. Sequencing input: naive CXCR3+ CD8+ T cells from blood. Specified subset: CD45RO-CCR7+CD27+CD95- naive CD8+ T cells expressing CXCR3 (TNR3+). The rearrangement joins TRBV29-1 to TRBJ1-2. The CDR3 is CSVEDPLGYYGYTF.